This T cell receptor beta chain comes out of a study of blood T cell repertoires in COVID-19. Study summary: Sites in the United States, Italy and Spain provided acute and convalescent COVID-19 samples. Nucleic acid was either cDNA or gDNA, and it came from T cells, B-cell-depleted T cells, or PBMCs.

The CDR3 has 12 amino acids. V lost 7 bases and J lost 0, with 6 bases in between. Original data processing: Estimates of nucleated cell counts were drawn from the amplification of reference gene primers. The data were produced by immunoSEQ multiplex PCR, yet TCRdb's version contains in-frame clones alone and is incomplete. The DNA was the basis for D and trimming; V, J and clone size are from that table. The sample contains around 270,000 clones, 75% to 90% of which appear only once. This receptor was taken from a man under 40 with acute or convalescent COVID-19. The chain joins TRBV12-3 or TRBV12-4 to TRBJ1-1; D gene unclear. The sequenced sample consisted of peripheral blood. The CDR3 coding sequence is TGTGCCAGCAAACGAGTGAACACTGAAGCTTTCTTT. This sequence encodes CASKRVNTEAFF.